Below, one TCR beta chain is given with its context. The source of the sample is a study of cytomegalovirus exposure and HLA in healthy donors. The wider study: Earlier sequencing of 150 million to 200 million T cells yielded 90 million to 140 million unique TCR beta sequences.

The primer mix had 60 Vbeta and 13 Jbeta primers. Here immunoSEQ multiplex PCR was the method, and the copy in TCRdb shows in-frame clones only, minus some. This sample yields over 120,000 clones, of which about 80% are seen a single time; 1.4% belongs to the top ten. CDR1 is SGHRS and CDR2 is YFSETQ in the germline V gene. The CDR3 is 16 residues long. Trimming at V came to 0 bases and at J to 7 bases, leaving 5 bases not matched to a gene. The material sequenced was PBMCs. The J gene is TRBJ2-1, the V gene TRBV5-1, with TRBD2 matching 12 bases. The receptor was isolated from a man aged 30 to 45 in good health and CMV-seropositive. The DNA of the CDR3 is TGCGCCAGCAGCTTGGAGGCCCTAGCGGGGGGGAATGAGCAGTTCTTC. Protein: CASSLEALAGGNEQFF.